This is a list of T cell receptor beta chains from one sample in a study of neurological immune-mediated disorders. TCRdb re-derived calls from the 5' RACE reads in MiXCR, one entry per CDR3 protein. The data hold fewer than 90,000 distinct CDR3 sequences, with about 9.4% observed a single time. Sequencing used PBMCs. These receptors were collected from a man aged 40-55 years in good health. CDR3s include the opening cysteine and the closing phenylalanine or tryptophan. A D gene is named only where the DNA matches it firmly. Clone size is not always given. Where it is, it says once, few, many or a class for expanded clones.

>17|many|TRBV9|TRBJ2-2|TRBD1
TGTGCCAGCAGCCCAGGACAGGGTGGTTCGAACACCGGGGAGCTGTTTTTT
CASSPGQGGSNTGELFF
>15|many|TRBV20-1|TRBJ2-4|NA
TGCAGTGCCAGTTCACGACAGGCCCCGAAAAACATTCAGTACTTC
CSASSRQAPKNIQYF
>16|many|TRBV19|TRBJ2-1|TRBD2
TGTGCCAGTAGTATCTTTAGCGGGGGGGACCACAATGAGCAGTTCTTC
CASSIFSGGDHNEQFF
>16|many|TRBV3-1|TRBJ2-1|TRBD2
TGTGCCAGCAGCCAAGACCGACTAGCGGGCCGCAATGAGCAGTTCTTC
CASSQDRLAGRNEQFF
>13|many|TRBV20-1|TRBJ1-2|NA
TGCAGTGCCTCGCCAGGGGAGGGATATGGCTACACCTTC
CSASPGEGYGYTF
>15|NA|TRBV29-1|TRBJ1-1|NA
TGCAGCGTTGATGGCGGGGATCTGGGGCCGACTGAAGCTTTCTTT
CSVDGGDLGPTEAFF
>16|many|TRBV2|TRBJ2-7|TRBD2
TGTGCCAGCAGCAGGCCCCTAGCGGGACGAGATTTCGAGCAGTACTTC
CASSRPLAGRDFEQYF
>15|NA|TRBV5-4|TRBJ2-3|NA
TGTGCCAGCAGATACAAAAATCGGGGCCCAGATACGCAGTATTTT
CASRYKNRGPDTQYF
>14|few|TRBV2|TRBJ1-1|NA
TGTGCCAGCCAAGCCCGGGGCCTGGGCACTGAAGCTTTCTTT
CASQARGLGTEAFF
>15|many|TRBV3-1|TRBJ2-1|NA
TGTGCCAGCAGCCACGGTGGCGGCGATGGGGATGAGCAGTTCTTC
CASSHGGGDGDEQFF
>13|many|TRBV9|TRBJ1-1|NA
TGTGCCAGCAGCGTTGGGTCGGGCACTGAAGCTTTCTTT
CASSVGSGTEAFF
>17|NA|TRBV6-1|TRBJ2-1|NA
TGTGCCAGCAGCCCGAATATGGGGAGACGCGGCTACAATGAGCAGTTCTTC
CASSPNMGRRGYNEQFF
>15|NA|TRBV15|TRBJ2-7|TRBD1
TGTGCCACCAGCAGAGATCCGGGACAGACCTACGAGCAGTACTTC
CATSRDPGQTYEQYF
>16|many|TRBV6-5|TRBJ1-5|NA
TGTGCCAGCAGCCGAGGGGGTCCCGGGGGCAATCAGCCCCAGCATTTT
CASSRGGPGGNQPQHF
>15|many|TRBV7-9|TRBJ2-1|NA
TGTGCCAGCAGCCCCCTCGCGGCCTCGTACAATGAGCAGTTCTTC
CASSPLAASYNEQFF
>15|many|TRBV28|TRBJ2-1|TRBD2
TGTGCCAGCAGTGGTCAAGCGGGGATCTACAATGAGCAGTTCTTC
CASSGQAGIYNEQFF
>17|many|TRBV29-1|TRBJ2-1|TRBD2
TGCAGCGCCGAGGGACTAGCGGGGGGTCGCTCCTACAATGAGCAGTTCTTC
CSAEGLAGGRSYNEQFF
>13|many|TRBV20-1|TRBJ2-4|NA
TGCAGTGCTATCTCTAGTTTGGGGGACATTCAGTACTTC
CSAISSLGDIQYF
>14|many|TRBV5-1|TRBJ1-1|NA
TGCGCCAGCAGCTTGGCCGGAGAATCCACTGAAGCTTTCTTT
CASSLAGESTEAFF
>17|many|TRBV9|TRBJ2-2|TRBD1
TGTGCCAGCAGCGTAGGCAGCAGGGGGCGCCCCACCGGGGAGCTGTTTTTT
CASSVGSRGRPTGELFF
>15|many|TRBV5-1|TRBJ2-1|TRBD2
TGCGCCAGCAGCCCAGCGGGGGGGCTCTACAATGAGCAGTTCTTC
CASSPAGGLYNEQFF
>15|few|TRBV10-2|TRBJ2-6|NA
TGCGCCAGCTCCGACCGGGACGGAGGGGCCAACGTCCTGACTTTC
CASSDRDGGANVLTF
>14|many|TRBV12-3/TRBV12-4|TRBJ2-2|NA
TGTGCCAGCACGACAGGGAGGGACACCGGGGAGCTGTTTTTT
CASTTGRDTGELFF
>16|many|TRBV5-1|TRBJ2-5|TRBD2
TGCGCCAGCAGCTTGGGGACAGCGGGAGAGGAAGAGACCCAGTACTTC
CASSLGTAGEEETQYF
>12|many|TRBV28|TRBJ2-4|NA
TGTGCCAGCAGTTCTGGGTCGAACATTCAGTACTTC
CASSSGSNIQYF
>14|few|TRBV10-2|TRBJ2-1|NA
TGCGCCAGCAATATCGGGAGCTCCTACAATGAGCAGTTCTTC
CASNIGSSYNEQFF
>13|many|TRBV5-1|TRBJ2-3|NA
TGCGCCAGCAGCCTGGACAGTACAGATACGCAGTATTTT
CASSLDSTDTQYF
>14|many|TRBV5-1|TRBJ2-3|TRBD2
TGCGCCAGCAGCCCGGGGGGGAGCACAGATACGCAGTATTTT
CASSPGGSTDTQYF
>16|many|TRBV7-2|TRBJ2-7|TRBD2
TGTGCCAGCAGCCACGGGGGGGGCGGGGGTGAATACGAGCAGTACTTC
CASSHGGGGGEYEQYF
>12|many|TRBV24-1|TRBJ2-1|NA
TGTGCCACCAGTGATCTGGGGAATGAGCAGTTCTTC
CATSDLGNEQFF
>12|many|TRBV29-1|TRBJ1-5|TRBD1
TGCAGCGTTGGGACAGGGAGTCAGCCCCAGCATTTT
CSVGTGSQPQHF
>16|many|TRBV5-1|TRBJ1-2|TRBD1
TGCGCCAGCAGCTTGGGACAGGGGAAGGCTAACTATGGCTACACCTTC
CASSLGQGKANYGYTF
>15|many|TRBV27|TRBJ2-2|NA
TGTGCCAGCAGTCACACACAGGGAGCCACCGGGGAGCTGTTTTTT
CASSHTQGATGELFF
>13|many|TRBV25-1|TRBJ2-7|NA
TGTGCCAGCAGTGACCCGGTGGCCTATGAGCAGTACTTC
CASSDPVAYEQYF
>12|many|TRBV5-1|TRBJ2-1|NA
TGCGCCAGCAGCTTTGGCCGGGACTCGCAGTTCTTC
CASSFGRDSQFF
>12|many|TRBV7-7|TRBJ2-1|NA
TGTGCTAGCAGCTTGCCTCGGGACCAGCAGTTCTTC
CASSLPRDQQFF
>18|many|TRBV9|TRBJ2-3|TRBD1
TGTGCCAGCAGCGTAGACGTAGGACAGGGCCCTTCCCCAGATACGCAGTATTTT
CASSVDVGQGPSPDTQYF
>14|many|TRBV12-3/TRBV12-4|TRBJ2-5|TRBD2
TGTGCCAGCACTTCTAGCGGGACAAAAGAGACCCAGTACTTC
CASTSSGTKETQYF
>15|many|TRBV29-1|TRBJ2-7|TRBD1
TGCAGCGTTGAAGATCTGGGACAGGGGAACAACGAGCAGTACTTC
CSVEDLGQGNNEQYF
>11|many|TRBV6-5|TRBJ2-3|NA
TGTGCCACCCAACAGACAGATACGCAGTATTTT
CATQQTDTQYF